The 11 T cell receptor beta chains below all came from one sample that was sequenced in a study of cytomegalovirus exposure and HLA in healthy donors. Libraries were prepared by immunoSEQ multiplex PCR; TCRdb keeps only in-frame clonotypes and omits some of them. The table records a few hundred thousand clones, roughly 90% of them present only once. The sequencing sample was made of PBMCs. The receptors derive from a young woman in good health and CMV-seronegative.

This chain links TRBV7-9 with TRBJ2-7; perhaps TRBD2 as D (6 bases). The CDR3 is 14 residues long. With 5 bases removed from V and 2 bases from J, the gap between germline ends came to 13 bases. Per the germline V gene, CDR1 is SEHNR and CDR2 is FQNEAQ (reference sequence). CDR3 amino acids: CASSTLASTYEQYF. The CDR3 bases are TGTGCCAGCAGCACGCTAGCGTCAACCTACGAGCAGTACTTC.

For this clone: A junction end diverges from the germline sequence, so it may reflect a read error. V and J are TRBV28 and TRBJ1-1; the D is unclear. The CDR3 contains 14 residues. Per germline, CDR1 MDHEN and CDR2 SYDVKM. This CDR3 is CASSLWAGNTEAFF. The CDR3 coding sequence is TGTGCCAGCAGCTTATGGGCAGGGAACACTGAAGCTTTCTTT.

This chain connects TRBV19 to TRBJ2-1; 11 positions agree with TRBD1. Per the germline V gene, CDR1 is LNHDA and CDR2 is SQIVND (reference sequence). J gave up 7 bases and V 1 base, and 0 bases lay outside the gene matches. The CDR3 consists of 14 residues. The CDR3 DNA sequence: TGTGCCAGTAGTATAGGGGACAGGGGGAATGAGCAGTTCTTC. Its translation is CASSIGDRGNEQFF.

The chain is built from TRBV2 and TRBJ2-5; 9 bases are a match to TRBD1. The germline V gene encodes CDR1 SNHLY and CDR2 FYNNEI. The CDR3 totals 17 residues. Germline trimming cut 2 bases from V and 5 bases from J; bases unmatched to any gene: 12. The CDR3: CASSESLTGGSRETQYF. DNA for the CDR3: TGTGCCAGCAGTGAATCATTGACAGGGGGGAGTCGGGAGACCCAGTACTTC. The variable domain in full, with the rest retrieved from reference TRBV2 and TRBJ2-5, is EPEVTQTPSHQVTQMGQEVILRCVPISNHLYFYWYRQILGQKVEFLVSFYNNEISEKSEIFDDQFSVERPDGSNFTLKIRSTKLEDSAMYFCASSESLTGGSRETQYFGPGTRLLVL.

The gene calls are TRBV28 and TRBJ2-1; TRBD1 matches 9 bases. The germline V gene encodes CDR1 MDHEN and CDR2 SYDVKM. The CDR3 consists of 16 residues. Trimming at V came to 7 bases and at J to 2 bases, leaving 9 bases not matched to a gene. The CDR3 DNA reads TGTGCCAGCACCAGCTCAGGACAGGGGACCTACAATGAGCAGTTCTTC. Protein: CASTSSGQGTYNEQFF.

J is TRBJ2-3 and V is TRBV6-5; 8 positions match TRBD1. This CDR3 has 14 amino acids. Unmatched junction bases numbered 3, after V lost 6 bases and J lost 1 base. Germline assignment: CDR1 MNHEY and CDR2 SVGAGI. CDR3 loop: CASRKTGGTDTQYF. In DNA form, the CDR3 reads TGTGCCAGCAGGAAGACAGGGGGCACAGATACGCAGTATTTT.

The chain uses TRBV6-1 and TRBJ2-7; the match to TRBD1 covers 8 bases. There are 16 residues in the CDR3. The V gene's germline CDR1 is MNHNS and CDR2 SASEGT. Trimming removed 3 bases from V and 2 bases from J; junction bases left unmatched: 9. The CDR3 DNA sequence: TGTGCCAGCAGTGATTTCGGACAGGGACGCCCCTACGAGCAGTACTTC. Translated, it gives CASSDFGQGRPYEQYF.

The chain has TRBV29-1 and TRBJ2-3; no reliable D call. The CDR3 length is 16 residues. V was pared by 5 bases and J by 4 bases, with 22 bases between. Germline V gene sequence: CDR1 SQVTM, CDR2 ANQGSEA. The CDR3 loop is CSVTPAPGHTADTQYF. CDR3 nucleotide sequence: TGCAGCGTTACCCCAGCCCCGGGTCATACCGCAGATACGCAGTATTTT.

The CDR3 spells CASSLALGQFYEQYF. CDR3 DNA sequence: TGTGCCAGCAGCTTGGCCTTAGGACAGTTCTACGAGCAGTACTTC. V usage is TRBV5-4 and J usage is TRBJ2-7, with D perhaps matching TRBD1 (6 bases). V lost 0 bases to trimming and J lost 3 bases, with 13 bases between them. This CDR3 spans 15 amino acids. Germline assignment: CDR1 SGHNT and CDR2 YYREEE (reference sequence).

The rearrangement joins TRBV29-1 to TRBJ2-7, with a tentative D call TRBD1 (6 bases). CDR3 length equals 14 residues. Germline V gene lookup returns CDR1 SQVTM and CDR2 ANQGSEA. Trimming took off 4 bases at V and 0 bases at J, with 13 bases between the two ends. The CDR3 region is CSVVGGTSSYEQYF. In DNA form, the CDR3 reads TGCAGCGTTGTTGGGGGCACGAGCTCCTACGAGCAGTACTTC.

V is TRBV2 and J is TRBJ2-1, with D maybe TRBD2 (5 bases). The CDR3 covers 14 residues. CDR1 SNHLY and CDR2 FYNNEI come from the germline V gene. The V and J ends lost 0 bases and 8 bases respectively, with 11 bases between them. The CDR3 sequence: CASSEAGPGDEQFF. Here the CDR3 DNA reads TGTGCCAGCAGTGAAGCCGGCCCCGGGGATGAGCAGTTCTTC.